The 32 T cell receptor beta chains listed next were all sequenced from one sample in a study of T cell repertoires in cytomegalovirus infection. Their target antigens are unknown. In TCRdb, the reads were re-called with MiXCR into one record per CDR3 protein. This sample has some 500,000 distinct CDR3 sequences, with 25% to 35% found just once. The sample here was cultured PBMCs, taken from culture after CMV antigen stimulation. Receptor source: a human donor in good health (CMV status not recorded). Some clones in this sample may be carry-over from other donors' samples.

This chain joins TRBV4-3 and TRBJ1-2, with 8 bases that match TRBD1. The CDR3 has 17 residues. J was trimmed by 2 bases and V by 4 bases; bases with no gene match: 12. Germline V CDR1 and CDR2: LGHNA, YSLEER. The DNA for the CDR3 is TGCGCCAGCAGCCCCGGGACAGGAATGCGCCTAAACTATGGCTACACCTTC. Residues: CASSPGTGMRLNYGYTF.

V usage is TRBV25-1 and J usage is TRBJ1-2; the D gene is possibly TRBD1 (5 bases). Trimming cost V 7 bases and J 6 bases, with 12 bases left between them. The CDR3 is 12 amino acids. CDR1 and CDR2 from the germline V gene are MGHDK and SYGVNS. CDR3 sequence (DNA): TGTGCCAGCATGTCGGGGACCCATGGCTACACCTTC. Translated: CASMSGTHGYTF.

This clonotype was counted a few times. The rearrangement joins TRBV4-1 to TRBJ1-2, with 8 bases matching TRBD1. There are 17 residues in the CDR3. The V gene's germline CDR1 is MGHRA and CDR2 YSYEKL. J was trimmed by 3 bases and V by 0 bases; bases with no gene match: 9. The CDR3 spells CASSQELTGGSYYGYTF. The DNA for the CDR3 is TGCGCCAGCAGCCAAGAGCTCACAGGGGGTTCCTACTATGGCTACACCTTC.

This clonotype was seen ten or more times. Here the CDR3 DNA reads TGTGCCAGCAGTGGGCCTGGTCAGGACTCGCCCTACGAGCAGTACTTC. This codes for CASSGPGQDSPYEQYF. The V gene is TRBV6-1, the J gene TRBJ2-7; maybe TRBD2 (5 bases). The germline V and J ends were trimmed by 4 bases and 2 bases, with 18 bases remaining between them. The CDR3 consists of 16 residues. The germline V gene has CDR1 MNHNS and CDR2 SASEGT.

The V and J genes are TRBV28 and TRBJ2-7; 7 bases line up with TRBD1. The length of the CDR3 is 17 residues. CDR1 is MDHEN, CDR2 SYDVKM, per germline. The V segment lost 0 bases and the J segment 9 bases; nucleotides outside the gene matches: 17. The chain's CDR3 is CASSLWTGRTRSQGQYF. The CDR3 nucleotides read TGTGCCAGCAGTTTATGGACAGGGAGAACCCGATCTCAGGGGCAGTACTTC.

The V and J genes are TRBV6-2 or TRBV6-3 and TRBJ2-7; 10 positions match TRBD2. The CDR3 extends over 14 amino acids. Germline CDR1 and CDR2: MNHEY and SVGEGT. V was clipped by 2 bases and J by 8 bases; unmatched bases: 6. The CDR3 protein is CASSYPGTSEQQYV. CDR3 DNA: TGTGCCAGCAGTTACCCCGGGACTAGCGAACAGCAGTACGTC.

The gene calls are TRBV7-2 and TRBJ2-2; D not certain. Germline V gene sequence: CDR1 SGHTA, CDR2 FQGNSA. The CDR3 is 12 residues long. The ends were cut back, 8 bases at V and 6 bases at J, with 10 bases in the middle. The CDR3 DNA reads as TGTGCCAGCTCGAAAGGGCCCGGGGAGCTGTTTTTT. It specifies CASSKGPGELFF.

This chain connects TRBV7-9 to TRBJ2-1, with 9 bases lining up with TRBD2. This CDR3 has 16 amino acids. J was trimmed by 5 bases and V by 4 bases; bases with no gene match: 9. Per the germline V gene, CDR1 is SEHNR and CDR2 is FQNEAQ (reference sequence). CDR3 sequence: CASSYIGLALDNEQFF. Here the CDR3 DNA reads TGTGCCAGCAGCTACATAGGACTAGCGCTCGACAATGAGCAGTTCTTC.

CDR3 bases: TGTGCCAGCAGCCCTTCGACAGGGAACACTGAAGCTTTCTTT. It encodes CASSPSTGNTEAFF. The gene calls are TRBV7-2 and TRBJ1-1; D possibly corresponds to TRBD1 (6 bases). The CDR3 is 14 amino acids. Per the germline V gene, CDR1 is SGHTA and CDR2 is FQGNSA. V was trimmed by 5 bases and J by 1 base, leaving 11 bases between them. The full variable domain, completed using reference TRBV7-2 and TRBJ1-1, is GAGVSQSPSNKVTEKGKDVELRCDPISGHTALYWYRQSLGQGLEFLIYFQGNSAPDKSGLPSDRFSAERTGGSVSTLTIQRTQQEDSAVYLCASSPSTGNTEAFFGQGTRLTVV.

Only a few counts were recorded for this clonotype. The rearrangement joins TRBV12-3 or TRBV12-4 to TRBJ1-1, with D perhaps matching TRBD1 (6 bases). The CDR3 consists of 14 residues. The V and J ends lost 2 bases and 4 bases respectively, with 11 bases between them. The CDR3 loop reads CASSLHRDTTEAFF. The CDR3, as DNA: TGTGCCAGCAGTTTACACCGGGACACCACTGAAGCTTTCTTT.

In DNA, the CDR3 is TGTGCCAGCAGCCCAATGACAGGGGGCAATTCACCCCTCCACTTT. It is translated as CASSPMTGGNSPLHF. The chain joins TRBV7-1 to TRBJ1-6, with TRBD1 matching over 10 bases. TRBV7-1 is treated as an ORF (open reading frame) with a function not yet certain. With 5 bases clipped from V and 7 bases from J, the junction kept 5 bases outside the gene matches. The CDR3 sequence is 15 residues long.

The chain uses TRBV5-4 and TRBJ2-7, with TRBD2 identical over 14 bases. The V gene end was trimmed by 0 bases and the J gene end by 4 bases; junction bases not matched to a gene: 3. The CDR3 runs to 16 residues. The germline CDR1 and CDR2 sequences are SGHNT and YYREEE (reference sequence). The CDR3 region has the DNA TGTGCCAGCAGCTTGGCGGGGACTAGCGGGAGATACGAGCAGTACTTC. It translates to CASSLAGTSGRYEQYF.

This clonotype was observed a handful of times. This chain joins TRBV5-4 and TRBJ2-7; D may be TRBD1 (7 bases). Trimming stripped 0 bases from V and 7 bases from J, with 17 bases between. CDR1 SGHNT and CDR2 YYREEE come from the germline V gene (reference sequence). The CDR3 contains 15 residues. CDR3 nucleotide sequence: TGTGCCAGCAGCTTGGAGGGCAGGGGGGTGGAAGAGCAGTACTTC. This codes for CASSLEGRGVEEQYF.

The chain combines TRBV25-1 with TRBJ2-1, with 7 bases fitting TRBD2. Germline assignment: CDR1 MGHDK and CDR2 SYGVNS. This CDR3 region has 14 residues. V trimming: 1 base; J trimming: 10 bases; junction bases outside the gene matches: 7. As DNA, the CDR3 is TGTGCCAGCAGTGAATTTCGGGGGGTGAAAGAGCAGTTCTTC. Its protein product is CASSEFRGVKEQFF.

V and J are TRBV6-6 and TRBJ2-2; maybe TRBD1 (6 bases). The CDR3 has 16 amino acids. Trimming shortened V by 5 bases and J by 0 bases, and 13 bases separated the two germline ends. The V gene's germline CDR1 is MNHNY and CDR2 SVGAGI (reference sequence). DNA for the CDR3: TGTGCCAGCAGTAGATTGGGACACTCGAACACCGGGGAGCTGTTTTTT. Translation: CASSRLGHSNTGELFF.

The V gene is TRBV29-1, the J gene TRBJ1-4; D not resolved. Germline loops: CDR1 SQVTM, CDR2 ANQGSEA. The CDR3 sequence is 12 residues long. V lost 7 bases and J 7 bases, leaving 13 bases between the germline ends. The CDR3 loop reads CSAEGNSEKLFF. The CDR3 DNA is TGCAGCGCCGAAGGTAACAGTGAAAAACTGTTTTTT. The complete variable domain, with remaining parts taken from reference TRBV29-1 and TRBJ1-4, reads SAVISQKPSRDICQRGTSLTIQCQVDSQVTMMFWYRQQPGQSLTLIATANQGSEATYESGFVIDKFPISRPNLTFSTLTVSNMSPEDSSIYLCSAEGNSEKLFFGSGTQLSVL.

V is TRBV30 and J is TRBJ1-3; 8 nucleotides match TRBD1. J lost 4 bases, V lost 0 bases, and 5 bases had no gene match. The CDR3 covers 15 residues. Germline CDR1 and CDR2: GTSNPN and SVGIG (reference sequence). CDR3 residues: CAWSVQGAQGNTIYF. In nucleotides, the CDR3 is TGTGCCTGGAGTGTTCAGGGGGCGCAAGGAAACACCATATATTTT.

This rearrangement joins TRBV12-3 or TRBV12-4 to TRBJ2-7; 9 bases map to TRBD2. The CDR3 length is 15 residues. V lost 7 bases and J lost 5; bases outside the gene matches: 12. The CDR3 reads CASNSNTGLADEQYF. For the CDR3, the DNA is TGTGCCAGCAACTCCAACACGGGACTAGCTGACGAGCAGTACTTC.

J is TRBJ1-3 and V is TRBV24-1; D perhaps matches TRBD1 (5 bases). The CDR3 runs to 14 residues. Trimming pared 9 bases from V and 4 bases from J, leaving 15 bases between. Germline V CDR1 and CDR2: KGHDR, SFDVKD. In nucleotides, the CDR3 is TGTGCCACCTCGAGGGGAGGGGCCGGAAACACCATATATTTT. Translated: CATSRGGAGNTIYF.

This clonotype was seen a few times. This chain uses TRBV20-1 with TRBJ1-6; no clear D gene. The germline V and J ends were trimmed by 3 bases and 1 base, with 4 bases remaining between them. This CDR3 spans 13 amino acids. Germline CDR1 and CDR2: DFQATT and SNEGSKA (reference sequence). CDR3 nucleotides: TGCAGTGCTAGGGGTTCCTATAATTCACCCCTCCACTTT. This encodes CSARGSYNSPLHF.

The genes are TRBV20-1 and TRBJ2-3, with D perhaps matching TRBD1 or TRBD2 (5 bases each). Germline V CDR1 and CDR2: DFQATT, SNEGSKA (reference sequence). This CDR3 has 15 residues. Trimming took off 6 bases at V and 0 bases at J, with 16 bases between the two ends. The chain's CDR3 is CSAPTWGGSTDTQYF. As DNA, the CDR3 is TGCAGTGCCCCCACTTGGGGCGGGAGCACAGATACGCAGTATTTT.

V usage is TRBV11-3 and J usage is TRBJ1-4; the match to TRBD1 covers 7 bases. This CDR3 region has 12 residues. J lost 10 bases, V lost 4 bases, and 3 bases had no gene match. CDR1 and CDR2 (germline): SGHNT, YENEEA. DNA of the CDR3: TGTGCCAGCAGCTCGACAGGGCGAAAACTGTTTTTT. Translation gives CASSSTGRKLFF.

The rearrangement uses TRBV9 and TRBJ2-2; 11 positions agree with TRBD2. Germline loops: CDR1 SGDLS, CDR2 YYNGEE. J was trimmed by 0 bases and V by 5 bases; bases with no gene match: 9. The CDR3 runs 18 residues. The CDR3 bases are TGTGCCAGCAGTGGGGGGACTAGCGGATTTACGAACACCGGGGAGCTGTTTTTT. This translates into CASSGGTSGFTNTGELFF. Combining the CDR3 with reference TRBV9 and TRBJ2-2 gives the whole variable domain DSGVTQTPKHLITATGQRVTLRCSPRSGDLSVYWYQQSLDQGLQFLIQYYNGEERAKGNILERFSAQQFPDLHSELNLSSLELGDSALYFCASSGGTSGFTNTGELFFGEGSRLTVL.

V usage is TRBV6-5 and J usage is TRBJ2-7; TRBD2 aligns across 7 bases. Germline CDR1 MNHEY, CDR2 SVGAGI. The CDR3 contains 13 residues. J gave up 5 bases and V 4 bases, and 5 bases lay outside the gene matches. For the CDR3, the DNA is TGTGCCAGCAGTTCCGGGACTATGGACGAGCAGTACTTC. It specifies CASSSGTMDEQYF.

This clonotype has at least ten counts. The chain uses TRBV7-2 and TRBJ1-3; D is unclear. The V end lost 7 bases, the J end lost 0 bases, and 13 bases lay between the germline ends. CDR3 size: 15 residues. The V gene's germline CDR1 is SGHTA and CDR2 FQGNSA. The CDR3 sequence: CASTSSASSGNTIYF. The CDR3, as DNA: TGTGCCAGCACCTCTTCAGCGAGCTCTGGAAACACCATATATTTT. Together with reference TRBV7-2 and TRBJ1-3, the CDR3 gives the full variable domain: GAGVSQSPSNKVTEKGKDVELRCDPISGHTALYWYRQSLGQGLEFLIYFQGNSAPDKSGLPSDRFSAERTGGSVSTLTIQRTQQEDSAVYLCASTSSASSGNTIYFGEGSWLTVV.

The chain is built from TRBV14 and TRBJ1-1; D uncertain. The length of the CDR3 is 11 residues. Germline loops: CDR1 SGHDN, CDR2 FVKESK. The V gene lost 4 bases and the J gene lost 8 bases, with 8 bases spanning the gap. CDR3 in amino acids: CASSPLDEAFF. The CDR3 DNA reads TGTGCCAGCAGCCCGTTGGACGAAGCTTTCTTT.

This clonotype has only a few counts. The V and J genes are TRBV7-2 and TRBJ2-3; D call uncertain. V lost 6 bases, J lost 4 bases, and 11 bases lay in between. Germline CDR1 reads SGHTA; CDR2 reads FQGNSA. The CDR3 is made up of 13 amino acids. The CDR3 DNA reads TGTGCCAGCAGAACTGACCCGGCAGATACGCAGTATTTT. Amino acids: CASRTDPADTQYF.

The V and J genes are TRBV7-9 and TRBJ1-3; D gene unclear. Trimming removed 5 bases at V and 0 bases at J, with 14 bases between. The CDR3 runs 16 residues. Germline CDR1 and CDR2: SEHNR and FQNEAQ (reference sequence). The CDR3 DNA reads as TGTGCCAGCAGCCCGCGGTTAACTTCCTCTGGAAACACCATATATTTT. It codes for CASSPRLTSSGNTIYF.

The chain combines TRBV5-1 with TRBJ2-1, with 7 bases aligning to TRBD1. V was pared by 4 bases and J by 3 bases, with 7 bases of the junction left unmatched. The CDR3 is 15 amino acids. Germline V lookup: CDR1 SGHRS, CDR2 YFSETQ. CDR3 sequence reads: CASSLTGAGYNEQFF. CDR3 DNA: TGCGCCAGCAGCCTAACAGGGGCCGGCTACAATGAGCAGTTCTTC.

This chain joins TRBV4-3 and TRBJ1-3; D might be TRBD1 (5 bases). Trimming shortened V by 0 bases and J by 0 bases, and 9 bases separated the two germline ends. Germline V gene lookup returns CDR1 LGHNA and CDR2 YSLEER. CDR3 length: 16 residues. The CDR3 reads CASSQEGDYSGNTIYF. CDR3 nucleotide sequence: TGCGCCAGCAGCCAAGAGGGGGACTACTCTGGAAACACCATATATTTT.

Only a few counts were recorded for this clonotype. The rearrangement links TRBV4-2 to TRBJ2-2; TRBD1 is a possible D gene (5 bases). Deletions cut 6 bases from V and 4 bases from J, with 12 bases between. Germline-derived CDR1 and CDR2 are LGHNA and YNFKEQ. The CDR3 length is 14 residues. The CDR3 nucleotides are TGTGCCAGCAGTTATACAGGCTCCACCGGGGAGCTGTTTTTT. Amino acid sequence: CASSYTGSTGELFF.

This clonotype has more than one count but fewer than ten. V usage is TRBV7-2 and J usage is TRBJ2-2, with D possibly being TRBD2 (6 bases). Germline CDR1 SGHTA, CDR2 FQGNSA. V lost 5 bases and J lost 6, with 13 bases in between. The CDR3 consists of 14 residues. CDR3 DNA sequence: TGTGCCAGCAGCCTCAGGAGGGGCGCCGGGGAGCTGTTTTTT. It yields the protein CASSLRRGAGELFF.